This note documents a single TCR beta chain sequence. The antigen remains undetermined. Treatment noted: treatment-naive control, cytoreductive nephrectomy. This sample stems from a study of radiation and T cells in renal cell carcinoma. Using immunoSEQ multiplex PCR, the repertoire was profiled, and TCRdb retains in-frame clones only, with some absent. The data hold fewer than 15,000 clones, with approximately 62% observed a single time. CDR1 is SGHNT and CDR2 is YYREEE in the germline V gene (reference sequence). Trimming removed 3 bases from V and 7 bases from J; junction bases left unmatched: 14. CDR3 length: 18 amino acids. General study findings and limits: Compared with controls, irradiated tumors showed greater TCR clonality.

J is TRBJ2-2 and V is TRBV5-4, with TRBD1 matching over 11 bases. This specimen consisted of tumor tissue, obtained from a patient whose treatment was nephrectomy without radiotherapy. This clonotype was sampled from a woman at least 80 years old with renal cell carcinoma. The CDR3 loop reads CASSWNPGQGGMGGELFF. CDR3 nucleotide sequence: TGTGCCAGCAGCTGGAACCCGGGACAGGGGGGTATGGGCGGGGAGCTGTTTTTT.